The present T cell receptor beta chain was sequenced within a study of CD8+ T cells in alopecia areata. The sequencing template was cDNA reverse transcribed from extracted RNA. Profiled with immunoSEQ multiplex PCR; TCRdb holds only in-frame clones, not every one. This table holds about 90,000 clones, roughly 40% found once. Treatment indicated: oral pan-JAK inhibitor, 5-10 mg twice daily. Sorted populations comprised CD4+ and CD8+ T cells obtained from PBMCs. CDR1 is MDHEN, CDR2 SYDVKM, per germline. The CDR3 is 14 residues long. Trimming took off 6 bases at V and 0 bases at J, with 10 bases between the two ends.

The rearrangement joins TRBV28 to TRBJ2-3, with a weak D call TRBD1 (6 bases). The clonotype was recovered from a human donor with alopecia areata. Sequences were derived from CD8+ T cells sorted from blood, sampled at week 24, from a patient treated with tofacitinib. CDR3 region: CASRAGVSTDTQYF. CDR3 coding DNA: TGTGCCAGCAGAGCAGGGGTCAGCACAGATACGCAGTATTTT.